Listed below are T cell receptor beta chains from one sample, sequenced in a study of cytomegalovirus exposure and HLA in healthy donors. The repertoire was sequenced with immunoSEQ multiplex PCR; TCRdb's copy has only in-frame clones and lacks some. The table for this sample gives about 58,000 clones. The sample taken for sequencing was PBMCs. The receptors stem from a woman aged 18-30 years in good health and CMV-seronegative. CDR3s include the opening cysteine and the closing phenylalanine or tryptophan. D genes are given only for firm matches.

TRBV5-6,NA,TRBJ2-5,TGTGCCAGCAGCTTGGTCTCCAGCCAAGAGACCCAGTACTTC,CASSLVSSQETQYF
TRBV5-1,TRBD1,TRBJ2-7,TGCGCCAGCAGCGTCCGGGACAGGGCCTACGAGCAGTACTTC,CASSVRDRAYEQYF
TRBV5-1,TRBD2,TRBJ2-5,TGCGCCAGCAGAGGTCTTCTAGCGGAACAAGAGACCCAGTACTTC,CASRGLLAEQETQYF
TRBV5-6,TRBD2,TRBJ2-3,TGTGCCAGCAGCTTCCGACTAGCGGGAGCAGATACGCAGTATTTT,CASSFRLAGADTQYF
TRBV18,NA,TRBJ1-2,TGTGCCAGCTCACCGCGGGACTATGGCTACACCTTC,CASSPRDYGYTF
TRBV11-3,NA,TRBJ2-7,TGTGCCAGCAGCGCCCGGGGAGGAGATGAGCAGTACTTC,CASSARGGDEQYF
TRBV18,TRBD1,TRBJ2-1,TGTGCCAGCTCTCCATTTGGCCAGGGGGCTTCGAGTGAGCAGTTCTTC,CASSPFGQGASSEQFF
TRBV9,NA,TRBJ2-1,TGTGCCAGCAGCGTAGAGCCTGGTTATCGGTTCTTC,CASSVEPGYRFF
TRBV4-2,TRBD2,TRBJ2-7,TGTGCCAGCAGCCAAGATCTACTAGCGGGGAGCGCCTACGAGCAGTACTTC,CASSQDLLAGSAYEQYF
TRBV6-5,NA,TRBJ1-1,TGTGCCAGCAGTTACTCATGGGGGCGGGTGAACACTGAAGCTTTCTTT,CASSYSWGRVNTEAFF
TRBV9,NA,TRBJ2-2,TGTGCCAGCAGCGGAGCTGCGGGGTACACCGGGGAGCTGTTTTTT,CASSGAAGYTGELFF
TRBV7-7,NA,TRBJ2-2,TGTGCCAGCAGTACAGGATTGAACACCGGGGAGCTGTTTTTT,CASSTGLNTGELFF
TRBV6-4,NA,TRBJ1-1,TGTGCCAGCAGTGACTCGTCAGGAGGACCCACTGAAGCTTTCTTT,CASSDSSGGPTEAFF
TRBV7-6,TRBD2,TRBJ2-7,TGTGCCAGCAGCTTACTAGCGGGAGGGCCGCCAACGGGCGAGCAGTACTTC,CASSLLAGGPPTGEQYF
TRBV28,NA,TRBJ1-5,TGTGCCAGCAGTTTATCCAGGGTTCACCAGCATTTT,CASSLSRVHQHF
TRBV5-1,NA,TRBJ2-7,TGCGCCAGCAGCTCGGGGTGGGGAGACGCCTACGAGCAGTACTTC,CASSSGWGDAYEQYF
TRBV27,TRBD1,TRBJ1-1,TGTGCCAGCAGTTTAAACAGGGGATCCACTGAAGCTTTCTTT,CASSLNRGSTEAFF
TRBV7-9,TRBD1,TRBJ1-2,TGTGCCAGCAGCTTACAGGGACAGTCCTATGGCTACACCTTC,CASSLQGQSYGYTF
TRBV9,TRBD1,TRBJ1-2,TGTGCCAGCAGCGCAGGTGGGATGGCAGGGGGGTTCGGCTACACCTTC,CASSAGGMAGGFGYTF
TRBV5-1,TRBD1,TRBJ2-5,TGCGCCAGCAGCACAGGGGGCTTAGAGACCCAGTACTTC,CASSTGGLETQYF